The sequence of this TCR beta chain was determined in a study of metastatic and nonmetastatic thyroid tumors (dated by TCRdb to about 2020). About the investigation overall: Repertoires were compared across peripheral blood and tumor or nodule tissue samples from malignant and benign thyroid patients.

Many counts were recorded for this clone. Its antigen remains undetermined. Base qualities are not recorded, but no much larger clone differs from it by a single base. From a lookup of the germline V gene, CDR1 and CDR2 are MDHEN and SYDVKM. Including the terminal cysteine and phenylalanine, the CDR3 comprises 15 residues. Left in the record is the CDR3 DNA by itself, 45 bases read in frame from the first base. Between the V and J ends, shortened by 10 bases and 0 bases respectively, the junction contains 19 bases. The library was obtained by PCR. TCRdb lists the instrument as Illumina HiSeq 4000. High-throughput sequencing was used to profile the CDR3 region of the TCR beta-chain in every patient. The paper's processing steps were these. Drawing on CDR3 differences between clinicopathological groups, the researchers built a classifier meant to tell apart patients with distant-metastatic papillary thyroid cancer. The Shannon index was used to assess repertoire diversity, and the Morisita-Horn index was used to assess tumor-blood repertoire similarity. TCRdb reprocessed the public reads (quality trimming at Q25 with fastp, clone calling with MiXCR) and kept in-frame beta chains. These V and J calls derive from TCRdb rather than the authors' analysis. Present in this sample are 25,000 to 35,000 clones, less than 30% of which were seen just once. The ten largest make up roughly 15% of the sample.

None of the patients had been given any treatment before thyroid surgery. Using T-cell receptor beta sequencing, the study looked back at clinical samples from patients collected from about 2011 to 2019. Study-level results and caveats: In both blood and tumor samples, TCR beta diversity was reported to be significantly higher in malignant tumors than in benign nodules.

The receptor's source is a female donor with papillary thyroid cancer or a benign thyroid nodule (not recorded which). Some clones in this sample may be carry-over from other donors' samples. Recombination joined TRBV28 with TRBJ2-7; no D gene call is confident. The sequencing input was blood. The DNA reads TGTGCCACCCGCCTCTTGGCTTTTAGCTCCTACGAGCAGTACTTC. This sequence encodes CATRLLAFSSYEQYF.